This TCR beta chain was recorded in a study of blood T cell repertoires in COVID-19. Across the study: Acute-phase and convalescent COVID-19 samples originated in the United States, Italy and Spain. T cells, B-cell-depleted T cells, or PBMCs provided the cDNA or gDNA that served as material.

This clone was recorded once. As originally analysed: Nucleated cell number was recorded as an estimate derived from reference gene primer amplification. Sequenced by immunoSEQ multiplex PCR; TCRdb stores in-frame clones only, minus some. V and J calls and clone size are copied from that table; D and trimming were computed from the DNA. The table shows under 95,000 clones, with about 80% occurring only once. V gave up 5 bases and J gave up 6 bases, with 18 bases separating them. CDR3 length: 15 amino acids. Germline V gene lookup returns CDR1 SEHNR and CDR2 FQNEAQ (reference sequence). The receptor was isolated from a middle-aged man with active or convalescent COVID-19. The rearrangement uses TRBV7-9 and TRBJ2-3, with a possible D match to TRBD2 (7 bases). Specimen: peripheral blood. The CDR3 nucleotides read TGTGCCAGCAGCCAATCGGGAGGAACAGGGGATACGCAGTATTTT. Translated, it gives CASSQSGGTGDTQYF.